The source of this TCR beta chain is a study of T cells in Graves' hyperthyroidism and ophthalmopathy. RNA transcripts gave rise to amplified TCR beta CDR3 regions. HTBI primers were the set used in a first-round RT-PCR of the TCR CDR3. TCRdb redid the calling of the multiplex PCR reads with MiXCR, one entry per CDR3 protein. Of approximately 560,000 distinct CDR3 sequences listed, around 45% are singletons. This clonotype turned up a few times. V shed 10 bases and J 5 bases; nucleotides not matched to a gene: 7. CDR3 size: 13 residues. Germline CDR1 ENHRY, CDR2 SYGVKD. The sequencing sample was made of peripheral blood or thyroid tissue (not recorded which). The TCR was taken from a woman under 30 with Graves' hyperthyroidism. The chain uses TRBV10-3 and TRBJ2-7, with TRBD2 matching over 11 bases. CDR3 DNA: TGTGCCAGTTTGACTAGCGGGACCCACGAGCAGTACTTC. This gives the protein CASLTSGTHEQYF.